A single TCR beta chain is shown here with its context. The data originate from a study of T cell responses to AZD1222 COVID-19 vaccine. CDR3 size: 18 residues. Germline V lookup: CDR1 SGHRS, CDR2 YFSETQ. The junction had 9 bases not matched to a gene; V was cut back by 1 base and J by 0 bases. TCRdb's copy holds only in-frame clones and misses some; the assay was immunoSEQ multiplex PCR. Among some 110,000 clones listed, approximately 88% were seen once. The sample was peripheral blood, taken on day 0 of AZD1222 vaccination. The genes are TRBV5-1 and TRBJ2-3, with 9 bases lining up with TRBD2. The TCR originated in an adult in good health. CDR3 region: CASSLRDSGGASTDTQYF. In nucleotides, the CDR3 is TGCGCCAGCAGCTTGAGGGATAGCGGGGGAGCTAGCACAGATACGCAGTATTTT.